Described below is a single TCR beta chain sequence and its context. Its antigen is not known. A single base separates this from a much larger clone, so it may be a read error. The lymph nodes were axillary draining lymph nodes from breast cancer patients. These data originate in a study of breast tumors, draining lymph nodes, adjacent tissues. Points from the study as a whole: Tumor and nontumor repertoires were significantly more similar in luminal-like than in basal-like breast cancer.

Germline CDR1 PRHDT, CDR2 FYEKMQ (reference sequence). The CDR3 runs to 14 residues. TCRdb re-derived calls from the multiplex PCR reads in MiXCR, one entry per CDR3 protein. The sample lists approximately 280,000 distinct CDR3 sequences; around 31% were seen once. The source of this sequence is a female donor with breast cancer. Some clones in this sample may be carry-over from other donors' samples. The sample consisted of axillary lymph node tissue. The rearrangement uses TRBV13 and TRBJ2-7; D remains unclear. For the CDR3, the DNA is TGTGTCAGCAGCTTAGTTGGCAGAACCTACGAGCAGTACTTC. It codes for CVSSLVGRTYEQYF.